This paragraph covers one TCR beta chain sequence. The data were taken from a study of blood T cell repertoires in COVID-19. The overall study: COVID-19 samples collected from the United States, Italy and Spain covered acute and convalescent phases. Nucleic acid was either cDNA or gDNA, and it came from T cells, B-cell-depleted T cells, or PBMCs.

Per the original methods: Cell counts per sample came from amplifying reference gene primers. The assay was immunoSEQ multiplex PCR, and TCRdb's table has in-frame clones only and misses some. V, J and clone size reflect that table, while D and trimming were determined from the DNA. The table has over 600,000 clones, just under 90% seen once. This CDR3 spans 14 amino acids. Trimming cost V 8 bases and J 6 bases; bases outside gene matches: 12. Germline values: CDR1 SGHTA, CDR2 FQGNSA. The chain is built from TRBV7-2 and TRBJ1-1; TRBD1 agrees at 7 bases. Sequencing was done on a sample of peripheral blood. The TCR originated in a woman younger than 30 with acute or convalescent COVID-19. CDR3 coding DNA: TGTGCCAGCTGTCTAACCGAACAGGGGTCTGAAGCTTTCTTT. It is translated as CASCLTEQGSEAFF.